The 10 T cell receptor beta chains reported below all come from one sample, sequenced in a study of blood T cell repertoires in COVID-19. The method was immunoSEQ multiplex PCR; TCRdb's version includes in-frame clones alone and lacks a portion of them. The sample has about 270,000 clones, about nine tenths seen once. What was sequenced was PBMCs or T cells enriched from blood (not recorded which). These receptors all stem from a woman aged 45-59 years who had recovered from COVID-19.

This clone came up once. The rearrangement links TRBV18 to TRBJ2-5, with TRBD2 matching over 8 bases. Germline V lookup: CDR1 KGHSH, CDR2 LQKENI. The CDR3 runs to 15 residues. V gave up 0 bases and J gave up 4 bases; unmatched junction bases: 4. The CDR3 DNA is TGTGCCAGCTCACCACCGGGGACTAGATCAGAGACCCAGTACTTC. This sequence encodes CASSPPGTRSETQYF.

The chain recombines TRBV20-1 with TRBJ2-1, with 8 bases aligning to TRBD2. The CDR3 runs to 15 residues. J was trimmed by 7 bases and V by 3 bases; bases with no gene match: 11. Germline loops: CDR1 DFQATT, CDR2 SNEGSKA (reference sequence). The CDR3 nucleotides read TGCAGTGCTAGTCGGCTTAGCGGGAAGGAAAATGAGCAGTTCTTC. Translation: CSASRLSGKENEQFF.

The CDR3 nucleotides read TGTGCCAGCAGCAGAGGGACAGGGACCCTGAACACTGAAGCTTTCTTT. The encoded protein is CASSRGTGTLNTEAFF. V and J are TRBV9 and TRBJ1-1; TRBD1 matches at 9 bases. The trim removed 4 bases at V and 0 bases at J, leaving 7 bases unmatched. The germline CDR1 and CDR2 sequences are SGDLS and YYNGEE. This CDR3 comprises 16 residues.

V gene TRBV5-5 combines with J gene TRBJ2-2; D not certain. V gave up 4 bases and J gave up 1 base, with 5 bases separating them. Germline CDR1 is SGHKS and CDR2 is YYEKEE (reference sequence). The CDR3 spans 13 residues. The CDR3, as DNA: TGTGCCAGCAGCGTACAGAACACCGGGGAGCTGTTTTTT. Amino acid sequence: CASSVQNTGELFF. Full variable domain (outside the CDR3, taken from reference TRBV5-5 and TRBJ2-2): DAGVTQSPTHLIKTRGQQVTLRCSPISGHKSVSWYQQVLGQGPQFIFQYYEKEERGRGNFPDRFSARQFPNYSSELNVNALLLGDSALYLCASSVQNTGELFFGEGSRLTVL.

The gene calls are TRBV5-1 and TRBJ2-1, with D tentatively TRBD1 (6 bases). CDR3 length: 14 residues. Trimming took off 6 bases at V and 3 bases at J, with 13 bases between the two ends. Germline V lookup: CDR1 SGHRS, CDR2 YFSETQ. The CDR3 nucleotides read TGCGCCAGCATCAAGGGGGTGGACTACAATGAGCAGTTCTTC. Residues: CASIKGVDYNEQFF.

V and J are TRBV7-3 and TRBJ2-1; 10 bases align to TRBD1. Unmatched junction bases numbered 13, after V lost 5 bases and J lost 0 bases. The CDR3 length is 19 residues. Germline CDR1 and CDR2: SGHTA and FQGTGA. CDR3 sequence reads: CASSPSGQGRVSSYNEQFF. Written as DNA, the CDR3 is TGTGCCAGCAGCCCCTCGGGACAGGGGAGGGTAAGCTCCTACAATGAGCAGTTCTTC.

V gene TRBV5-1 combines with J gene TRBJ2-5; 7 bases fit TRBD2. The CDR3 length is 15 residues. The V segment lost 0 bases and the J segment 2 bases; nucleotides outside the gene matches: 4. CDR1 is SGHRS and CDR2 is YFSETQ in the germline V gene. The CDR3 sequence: CASSLGTSAQETQYF. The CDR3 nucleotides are TGCGCCAGCAGCTTGGGTACTAGCGCGCAAGAGACCCAGTACTTC.

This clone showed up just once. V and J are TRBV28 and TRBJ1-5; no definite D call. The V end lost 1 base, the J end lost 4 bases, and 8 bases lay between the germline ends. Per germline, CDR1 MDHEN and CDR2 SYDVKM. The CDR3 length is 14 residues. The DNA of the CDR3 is TGTGCCAGCAGTTTATCTCAGAGGAATCAGCCCCAGCATTTT. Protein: CASSLSQRNQPQHF.

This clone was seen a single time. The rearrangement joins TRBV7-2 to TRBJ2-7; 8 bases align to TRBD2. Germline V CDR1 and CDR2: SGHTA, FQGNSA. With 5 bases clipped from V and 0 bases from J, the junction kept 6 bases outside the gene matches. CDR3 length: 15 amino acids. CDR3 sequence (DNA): TGTGCCAGCAGCCCTACTAGCGGCGCCTCCTACGAGCAGTACTTC. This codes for CASSPTSGASYEQYF.

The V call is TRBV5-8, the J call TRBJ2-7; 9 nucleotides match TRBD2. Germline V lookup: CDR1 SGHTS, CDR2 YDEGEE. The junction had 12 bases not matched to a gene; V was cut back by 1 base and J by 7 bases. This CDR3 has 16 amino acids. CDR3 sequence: CASSLLAAGGPREQYF. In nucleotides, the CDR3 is TGTGCCAGCAGCTTGTTGGCTGCGGGAGGGCCCAGGGAGCAGTACTTC.